Below are 30 T cell receptor beta chains sequenced from a single sample in a study of T cells in women clearing cervical HPV infection. The table came from immunoSEQ multiplex PCR; TCRdb's copy has only in-frame clones and leaves some out. Recorded here are some 9,800 clones; the top ten clones represent 8.2%. The specimen was blood buffy coat. The receptors were sampled from a woman between 18 and 69 years old with a cervical HPV16 infection that either progressed to CIN3+ or cleared (not recorded which).

A word on this clone: The CDR3 is cut off 3 residues early in the read; its end comes from the germline J gene. The chain couples TRBV20-1 to TRBJ2-2, with D possibly being TRBD2 (6 bases). This CDR3 region has 13 residues. The ends were cut back, 6 bases at V and 3 bases at J, with 11 bases in the middle. CDR1 and CDR2 from the germline V gene are DFQATT and SNEGSKA (reference sequence). The CDR3 bases that were read are TGCAGTGCCCTGTGGGGGGACACCGGGGAG. It encodes CSALWGDTGE. The full CDR3 protein is CSALWGDTGELFF.

This clone ranks as medium-sized in terms of frequency. The sequence runs out 3 residues before the end of the CDR3; the remainder is reconstructed from the germline J gene. The rearrangement joins TRBV20-1 to TRBJ1-1, with 9 positions matching TRBD1. The CDR3 loop spans 15 amino acids. V gave up 5 bases and J gave up 3 bases; unmatched junction bases: 10. Germline lookup yields CDR1 DFQATT and CDR2 SNEGSKA (reference sequence). Here the CDR3 reads CSAPWTGELDTEAFF. The covered CDR3 bases are TGCAGTGCTCCTTGGACAGGGGAGTTAGACACTGAA.

This clone ranks as medium-sized (0.01 to 0.1%) in terms of frequency. The read is 3 residues too short to cover the CDR3 end, so that end is filled in from the germline J gene. The chain links TRBV29-1 to TRBJ2-7; TRBD1 matches 8 bases. The germline V gene encodes CDR1 SQVTM and CDR2 ANQGSEA. The CDR3 runs to 13 residues. The junction had 5 bases not matched to a gene; V was cut back by 6 bases and J by 1 base. CDR3 DNA, as far as it was read: TGCAGCGTAAGTCAGGGGGCGTCCTACGAG. It specifies CSVSQGASYE. The full CDR3 protein reads CSVSQGASYEQYF.

Of note for this clone: The read comes to an end 3 residues before the CDR3 does, leaving the germline J gene to fill in the end. V is TRBV6-4 and J is TRBJ2-7; D is possibly TRBD2 (7 bases). The germline V gene encodes CDR1 MRHNA and CDR2 SNTAGT. V was shortened by 6 bases and J by 4 bases, with 22 bases between the two germline ends. The length of the CDR3 is 16 residues. This chain's CDR3 is CASRTRGGMGVYEQYF. The sequenced CDR3 bases are TGTGCCAGCAGGACAAGGGGGGGAATGGGGGTTTACGAG.

With respect to this clone: The observed sequence ends 3 residues before the CDR3 terminus, with the missing tail filled in from the germline J gene. This rearrangement joins TRBV7-2 to TRBJ1-2; D not certain. CDR3 length: 13 residues. The germline gives CDR1 SGHTA, CDR2 FQGNSA. The CDR3 is CASSLRRGDTYTF. CDR3 DNA, as far as it was read: TGTGCCAGCAGCCTCAGGCGGGGAGATACC.

In the case of this clone: The read falls 3 residues short of the CDR3 end, and the missing part is taken from the germline J gene. This chain joins TRBV19 and TRBJ2-2; maybe TRBD2 (7 bases). CDR1 and CDR2 (germline): LNHDA, SQIVND (reference sequence). CDR3 size: 15 residues. The CDR3 sequence is CASSPPGGLGEKLFF. CDR3 bases read: TGTGCCAGTAGTCCCCCCGGGGGGCTAGGAGAAAAG.

Points on this clone: The DNA ends 3 residues before the CDR3 does, and the rest of the CDR3 is filled in from the germline J gene. The rearrangement joins TRBV20-1 to TRBJ2-1, with TRBD2 as a possible D gene (6 bases). V lost 6 bases, J lost 8 bases, and 23 bases lay in between. The V gene's germline CDR1 is DFQATT and CDR2 SNEGSKA (reference sequence). The CDR3 runs to 15 residues. The CDR3: CSALHGTHDNDEQFF. Incomplete CDR3 DNA: TGCAGTGCCCTCCACGGGACTCACGACAACGATGAG.

CDR3 amino acids: CASGHRGMMNTEAFF. The CDR3 bases that were read are TGTGCCAGTGGGCATAGGGGGATGATGAACACTGAA. The chain carries TRBV19 and TRBJ1-1; D might be TRBD1 (6 bases). The sequence runs out 3 residues before the end of the CDR3; the remainder is reconstructed from the germline J gene. There are 15 residues in the CDR3. Deletions cut 8 bases from V and 0 bases from J, with 16 bases between. The germline gives CDR1 LNHDA, CDR2 SQIVND (reference sequence).

Note on this clone: The missing CDR3 end, 3 residues past where the read stops, is filled in from the germline J gene. The chain employs TRBV11-2 and TRBJ2-7; D perhaps matches TRBD2 (6 bases). Trimming cost V 7 bases and J 4 bases, with 14 bases left between them. This CDR3 region has 13 residues. Germline V gene lookup returns CDR1 SGHAT and CDR2 FQNNGV. CDR3 protein: CASNVIGGYEQYF. CDR3 DNA, as far as it was read: TGTGCCAGCAACGTGATTGGAGGGTACGAG.

On this clone: The read finishes 3 residues shy of the CDR3 end, and the germline J gene is used to complete it. This chain uses TRBV19 with TRBJ1-2; no clear D gene. Germline V gene data show CDR1 as LNHDA and CDR2 as SQIVND (reference sequence). V lost 8 bases, J lost 0 bases, and 7 bases lay in between. This CDR3 has 12 residues. The covered CDR3 bases are TGTGCCAGTGGCAGGCCTAACTATGGC. It is translated as CASGRPNYG. The entire CDR3 is CASGRPNYGYTF.

A remark on this clone: The read gets to within 3 residues of the CDR3 end, and the germline J gene fills in the rest. The chain joins TRBV7-9 to TRBJ2-7; TRBD2 matches 7 bases. Trimming took 4 bases from V and 3 from J; bases not matched to a gene: 3. This CDR3 region has 13 residues. Looked up from germline, CDR1 is SEHNR and CDR2 is FQNEAQ (reference sequence). The CDR3 DNA, read in part, is TGTGCCAGCAGCTGGGCTAGCGGCTACGAG. Protein product: CASSWASGYE. The complete CDR3 reads CASSWASGYEQYF.

On this clone itself: The CDR3 end lies 3 residues beyond the end of the read and is filled in from the germline J gene. The chain carries TRBV19 and TRBJ1-6; D is ambiguous. CDR3 length equals 15 residues. In germline, CDR1 is LNHDA, CDR2 SQIVND (reference sequence). Trimming took off 6 bases at V and 0 bases at J, with 9 bases between the two ends. The sequenced CDR3 bases are TGTGCCAGTAGACAGAAAAGCTCCTATAATTCACCC. Protein: CASRQKSSYNSP. In full, the CDR3 reads CASRQKSSYNSPLHF.

Of note for this clone: The read terminates 3 residues before the CDR3 end, so the remaining end is supplied by the germline J gene. The chain couples TRBV5-1 to TRBJ2-7, with 8 bases that match TRBD1. CDR1 SGHRS and CDR2 YFSETQ come from the germline V gene. V shed 4 bases, J shed 0 bases, and the junction held 6 bases outside the gene matches. This CDR3 is 15 amino acids long. The CDR3 sequence is CASSPRTGNSYEQYF. CDR3 DNA (partial): TGCGCCAGCAGCCCCCGGACAGGGAACTCCTACGAG. The full variable domain, rest sourced from reference TRBV5-1 and TRBJ2-7, is KAGVTQTPRYLIKTRGQQVTLSCSPISGHRSVSWYQQTPGQGLQFLFEYFSETQRNKGNFPGRFSGRQFSNSRSEMNVSTLELGDSALYLCASSPRTGNSYEQYFGPGTRLTVT.

This clone counts as medium-sized by frequency. The read gets to within 3 residues of the CDR3 end, and the germline J gene fills in the rest. The genes are TRBV5-1 and TRBJ1-1; D is possibly TRBD1 (5 bases). Trimming took off 2 bases at V and 3 bases at J, with 11 bases between the two ends. The CDR3 is 14 residues long. Germline V gene sequence: CDR1 SGHRS, CDR2 YFSETQ. CDR3 DNA (partial): TGCGCCAGCAGCTTAAGAGACAGTGACACTGAA. It encodes CASSLRDSDTE. The CDR3 in its entirety is CASSLRDSDTEAFF.

Note on this clone: The read ends 3 residues before the CDR3 terminus; that terminus is restored from the germline J gene. The chain combines TRBV20-1 with TRBJ1-3; TRBD1 matches at 8 bases. Germline V gives CDR1 DFQATT, CDR2 SNEGSKA (reference sequence). The CDR3 loop spans 15 amino acids. The J segment lost 6 bases and the V segment lost 2 bases, leaving 9 bases of the junction unmatched. The CDR3 sequence: CSARSRTGWENTIYF. Partial CDR3 DNA: TGCAGTGCTAGATCGCGGACAGGGTGGGAAAACACC.

Turning to this clone: The DNA ends 3 residues before the CDR3 does, and the rest of the CDR3 is filled in from the germline J gene. The V gene is TRBV7-3, the J gene TRBJ2-2; TRBD1 aligns across 7 bases. This CDR3 region has 14 residues. J gave up 6 bases and V 5 bases, and 6 bases lay outside the gene matches. Germline CDR1 SGHTA, CDR2 FQGTGA. Here the CDR3 reads CASSGRGFAGELFF. Incomplete CDR3 DNA: TGTGCCAGCAGCGGCAGGGGGTTTGCCGGGGAG.

On this clone itself: The CDR3 extends 3 residues past the end of the read, so its final part is completed from the germline J gene. The V gene is TRBV29-1, the J gene TRBJ2-4; TRBD2 is a possible D gene (6 bases). This CDR3 has 11 residues. Germline CDR1 reads SQVTM; CDR2 reads ANQGSEA. CDR3 bases read: TGCAGCATGGTCCCGGGGGAGACT. Translated, it gives CSMVPGET. The full CDR3 is CSMVPGETQYF.

With regard to this clone: The read comes to an end 3 residues before the CDR3 does, leaving the germline J gene to fill in the end. The chain links TRBV2 to TRBJ2-4; possibly TRBD1 for D (7 bases). The V gene's germline CDR1 is SNHLY and CDR2 FYNNEI. The CDR3 has 14 residues. CDR3 bases read: TGTGCCAGCAGTGAAGCAGGAGGGGGCTGGGGT. Its translation: CASSEAGGGWG. The entire CDR3 sequence reads CASSEAGGGWGQYF. The full variable domain, completed using reference TRBV2 and TRBJ2-4, is EPEVTQTPSHQVTQMGQEVILRCVPISNHLYFYWYRQILGQKVEFLVSFYNNEISEKSEIFDDQFSVERPDGSNFTLKIRSTKLEDSAMYFCASSEAGGGWGQYFGAGTRLSVL.

Worth noting for this clone: The read ends 3 residues shy of where the CDR3 ends; the end is completed using the germline J gene. Distinct nucleotide sequences in the sample also encode this CDR3. The gene calls are TRBV7-2 and TRBJ1-2; D might be TRBD1 (5 bases). The germline CDR1 and CDR2 sequences are SGHTA and FQGNSA. CDR3 length: 13 amino acids. Trimming left V 0 bases short and J 7 bases short, with 9 bases between. The CDR3 loop is CASSLAGRPGYTF. CDR3 DNA, as far as it was read: TGTGCCAGCAGCTTAGCGGGGCGGCCTGGC.

For this clone: The CDR3 end falls 3 residues outside the read, so it is completed with the germline J gene. The V gene is TRBV5-4, the J gene TRBJ2-3, with D tentatively TRBD2 (6 bases). The CDR3 totals 16 residues. With 0 bases removed from V and 2 bases from J, the gap between germline ends came to 13 bases. Germline CDR1 SGHNT, CDR2 YYREEE (reference sequence). This CDR3 is CASSLGTNKLTDTQYF. CDR3 bases read: TGTGCCAGCAGCTTGGGGACTAACAAACTCACAGATACG.

Remarks on this clone: The observed sequence ends 3 residues before the CDR3 terminus, with the missing tail filled in from the germline J gene. V usage is TRBV5-4 and J usage is TRBJ1-1; tentatively, D is TRBD1 (6 bases). Germline V gene data show CDR1 as SGHNT and CDR2 as YYREEE (reference sequence). Deletions cut 4 bases from V and 4 bases from J, with 17 bases between. This CDR3 spans 15 amino acids. CDR3 protein: CASSEGGGSFTEAFF. CDR3 DNA, as far as it was read: TGTGCCAGCAGCGAAGGGGGGGGATCCTTCACTGAA.

Considering frequency, this clone is medium-sized. The sequenced fragment ends 3 residues before the CDR3 boundary, so the rest is inferred from the germline J gene. This chain connects TRBV2 to TRBJ2-5, with D perhaps matching TRBD2 (6 bases). The CDR3 is 13 amino acids. CDR1 and CDR2 from the germline V gene are SNHLY and FYNNEI. Trimming shortened V by 5 bases and J by 4 bases, and 11 bases separated the two germline ends. CDR3 residues: CASSFAGLETQYF. The covered CDR3 bases are TGTGCCAGCAGTTTTGCGGGGTTAGAGACC.

Regarding this clone: The read terminates 3 residues before the CDR3 end, so the remaining end is supplied by the germline J gene. This chain connects TRBV6-2 or TRBV6-3 to TRBJ2-3; 9 nucleotides align to TRBD1. CDR1 and CDR2 from the germline V gene are MNHEY and SVGEGT. This CDR3 has 13 residues. The CDR3 bases that were read are TGTGCCAGCAGAGACAGGGGGGTAGGGACG. Amino acid sequence: CASRDRGVGT. The whole CDR3 protein is CASRDRGVGTQYF.

Remarks on this clone: The CDR3 is cut off 3 residues early in the read; its end comes from the germline J gene. This rearrangement joins TRBV19 to TRBJ1-2, with a weak D call TRBD1 (6 bases). CDR1 is LNHDA, CDR2 SQIVND, per germline (reference sequence). CDR3 length: 15 residues. The CDR3 is CASSIMGAVTDTYTF. Incomplete CDR3 DNA: TGTGCCAGTAGTATAATGGGGGCGGTCACAGATACC.

Comments on this clone: The read finishes 3 residues shy of the CDR3 end, and the germline J gene is used to complete it. The chain carries TRBV27 and TRBJ1-2; 9 bases are shared with TRBD1. This CDR3 is 15 amino acids long. Looked up from germline, CDR1 is MNHEY and CDR2 is SMNVEV (reference sequence). Partial CDR3 DNA: TGTGCCAGCAGTCGGGGGGACAGGGTGGGAAACGGC. Translation: CASSRGDRVGNG. Given in full, the CDR3 is CASSRGDRVGNGYTF.

As for this clone: Germline and junction disagree at one end, which may indicate a read error. The CDR3 end falls 3 residues outside the read, so it is completed with the germline J gene. V usage is TRBV2 and J usage is TRBJ1-1; D is unresolved. The germline gives CDR1 SNHLY, CDR2 FYNNEI. The CDR3 has 11 amino acids. The sequenced part of the CDR3 DNA is TGTGCCAGCAGGGAAGGGCCTGAA. Its protein product is CASREGPE. The whole CDR3 sequence is CASREGPEAFF.

In the case of this clone: The CDR3 end falls 3 residues outside the read, so it is completed with the germline J gene. The chain joins TRBV18 to TRBJ2-3, with a possible D match to TRBD2 (7 bases). The CDR3 has 12 amino acids. Germline-derived CDR1 and CDR2 are KGHSH and LQKENI. The DNA read from the CDR3 is TGTGCCAGCTCGCAGGGGCGGGAGACG. This sequence encodes CASSQGRET. The whole CDR3 protein is CASSQGRETQYF.

As for this clone: The CDR3 goes on 3 residues after the read ends, and that part is filled in from the germline J gene. The V call is TRBV7-9, the J call TRBJ2-1; 8 bases are shared with TRBD2. Germline trimming cut 4 bases from V and 9 bases from J; bases unmatched to any gene: 8. Germline CDR1 SEHNR, CDR2 FQNEAQ (reference sequence). This CDR3 is built from 14 residues. The CDR3 sequence is CASSSSLSGAEQFF. CDR3 bases read: TGTGCCAGCAGCTCGAGTCTTAGCGGGGCTGAG.

Remarks on this clone: The read ends 3 residues shy of where the CDR3 ends; the end is completed using the germline J gene. The genes are TRBV19 and TRBJ2-2; 12 nucleotides line up with TRBD1. Germline loops: CDR1 LNHDA, CDR2 SQIVND (reference sequence). The CDR3 spans 22 residues. CDR3 bases read: TGTGCCAGTATGCCCAGAGCCGGGACAGGGGGCATAAAATTCTCTGGGGCCAACGTG. This codes for CASMPRAGTGGIKFSGANV. The whole CDR3 protein is CASMPRAGTGGIKFSGANVLFF.

Of note for this clone: The read ends 3 residues shy of where the CDR3 ends; the end is completed using the germline J gene. This chain links TRBV7-8 with TRBJ2-5; 7 bases match TRBD2. The CDR3 sequence is 13 residues long. J was trimmed by 2 bases and V by 5 bases; bases with no gene match: 2. CDR1 and CDR2 (germline): SGHVS, FQNEAQ. The CDR3 bases that were read are TGTGCCAGCAGCGGGGGGGAGCAAGAGACC. Protein: CASSGGEQET. The full CDR3 sequence reads CASSGGEQETQYF.